The 12 T cell receptor beta chains below all came from one sample that was sequenced in a study of PD-1 blockade in classical Hodgkin lymphoma. The data were produced by immunoSEQ multiplex PCR, yet TCRdb's version contains in-frame clones alone and is incomplete. The table lists around 13,000 clones, about four fifths of them singletons. Each of the patients experienced relapse following autologous stem cell transplantation, and their brentuximab vedotin exposure differed. This sample comprised peripheral blood mononuclear cells (PBMCs), obtained at baseline. These receptors were taken from a human donor with classical Hodgkin lymphoma.

The chain combines TRBV4-1 with TRBJ2-3, with 9 bases matching TRBD2. The CDR3 sequence is 18 residues long. Germline CDR1 and CDR2: MGHRA and YSYEKL. V lost 0 bases, J lost 2 bases, and 9 bases stayed unmatched. The CDR3 spells CASSQEGATSGFTDTQYF. CDR3 DNA sequence: TGCGCCAGCAGCCAAGAAGGGGCAACTAGCGGGTTCACAGATACGCAGTATTTT.

DNA for the CDR3: TGCGCCAGCAGCTTCAGGGACAGGGGTGACAATGAGCAGTTCTTC. Translated, it gives CASSFRDRGDNEQFF. This chain connects TRBV5-1 to TRBJ2-1; 10 positions match TRBD1. The CDR3 sequence is 15 residues long. V shed 2 bases, J shed 5 bases, and the junction held 4 bases outside the gene matches. Looked up from germline, CDR1 is SGHRS and CDR2 is YFSETQ. Full variable domain (missing parts from reference TRBV5-1 and TRBJ2-1): KAGVTQTPRYLIKTRGQQVTLSCSPISGHRSVSWYQQTPGQGLQFLFEYFSETQRNKGNFPGRFSGRQFSNSRSEMNVSTLELGDSALYLCASSFRDRGDNEQFFGPGTRLTVL.

This chain links TRBV5-1 with TRBJ2-7; no clear D gene. V lost 5 bases and J lost 0, with 15 bases in between. The CDR3 spans 15 residues. Germline V lookup: CDR1 SGHRS, CDR2 YFSETQ. Here the CDR3 DNA reads TGCGCCAGCAGTCACCAAAAGCCGAGCTCCTACGAGCAGTACTTC. It encodes CASSHQKPSSYEQYF.

V usage is TRBV2 and J usage is TRBJ2-5; TRBD2 agrees at 11 bases. CDR3 size: 19 residues. The V gene's germline CDR1 is SNHLY and CDR2 FYNNEI. The V gene end was trimmed by 3 bases and the J gene end by 4 bases; junction bases not matched to a gene: 16. The CDR3 sequence: CASSDEDVTSGRMAETQYF. In DNA form, the CDR3 reads TGTGCCAGCAGTGATGAGGACGTAACTAGCGGGAGAATGGCAGAGACCCAGTACTTC.

This chain connects TRBV23-1 to TRBJ2-5; D remains unclear. TRBV23-1 is marked as an open reading frame, function uncertain. This CDR3 is 11 amino acids long. Trimming removed 4 bases at V and 2 bases at J, with 2 bases between. CDR3 sequence reads: CASSPQETQYF. In DNA form, the CDR3 reads TGCGCCAGCAGTCCGCAAGAGACCCAGTACTTC.

This clone came up once. The chain employs TRBV7-2 and TRBJ1-2, with 12 positions matching TRBD1. CDR1 SGHTA and CDR2 FQGNSA come from the germline V gene. This CDR3 has 17 residues. V trimming: 3 bases; J trimming: 4 bases; junction bases outside the gene matches: 9. The CDR3 nucleotides are TGTGCCAGCAGCTTCGGGCTGGGACAGGGGGCGCGCTATGGCTACACCTTC. It codes for CASSFGLGQGARYGYTF.

The genes are TRBV6-6 and TRBJ2-5, with 11 bases identical to TRBD2. J lost 9 bases, V lost 10 bases, and 16 bases had no gene match. CDR1 and CDR2 from the germline V gene are MNHNY and SVGAGI (reference sequence). There are 15 residues in the CDR3. CDR3 nucleotide sequence: TGTGCCACCTCAACTAGCGGGGGCCGCCTCGGGGCCCAGTACTTC. The encoded protein is CATSTSGGRLGAQYF.

This chain connects TRBV18 to TRBJ2-5, with 13 bases aligning to TRBD2. Trimming at V came to 2 bases and at J to 4 bases, leaving 4 bases not matched to a gene. The CDR3 length is 16 residues. Germline assignment: CDR1 KGHSH and CDR2 LQKENI. The chain's CDR3 is CASSPWTSGRAETQYF. CDR3 coding DNA: TGTGCCAGCTCACCATGGACTAGCGGGAGAGCAGAGACCCAGTACTTC.

This chain links TRBV6-1 with TRBJ2-1; 9 positions agree with TRBD1. Germline CDR1 reads MNHNS; CDR2 reads SASEGT. This CDR3 is 15 amino acids long. V dropped 5 bases and J dropped 4; count of bases not matched to a gene: 6. CDR3 in DNA: TGTGCCAGCAGTCTAGACAGGGGGGGATACAATGAGCAGTTCTTC. Translating it yields CASSLDRGGYNEQFF.

V gene TRBV15 combines with J gene TRBJ2-7; possible D gene TRBD1, 5 bases. Germline CDR1 and CDR2: LNHNV and YYDKDF (reference sequence). CDR3 length: 13 amino acids. With 0 bases removed from V and 6 bases from J, the gap between germline ends came to 9 bases. As DNA, the CDR3 is TGTGCCACCAGCAGAGATTTTAGGGGCGAGCAGTACTTC. Translating it yields CATSRDFRGEQYF.

The CDR3: CASSYPKKNPTRKSNTGELFF. The CDR3 coding sequence is TGTGCCAGCAGCTATCCTAAAAAAAACCCGACAAGAAAGTCGAACACCGGGGAGCTGTTTTTT. This chain links TRBV9 with TRBJ2-2; D not certain. The ends were cut back, 4 bases at V and 0 bases at J, with 28 bases in the middle. The CDR3 totals 21 residues. Germline-derived CDR1 and CDR2 are SGDLS and YYNGEE.

This clone was found once. J is TRBJ2-5 and V is TRBV2; D unclear. The CDR3 has 14 amino acids. The germline gives CDR1 SNHLY, CDR2 FYNNEI. V shed 3 bases and J shed 0 bases, with 8 bases lying between them. DNA for the CDR3: TGTGCCAGCAGTGATGCAGAGTACCAAGAGACCCAGTACTTC. It encodes CASSDAEYQETQYF.